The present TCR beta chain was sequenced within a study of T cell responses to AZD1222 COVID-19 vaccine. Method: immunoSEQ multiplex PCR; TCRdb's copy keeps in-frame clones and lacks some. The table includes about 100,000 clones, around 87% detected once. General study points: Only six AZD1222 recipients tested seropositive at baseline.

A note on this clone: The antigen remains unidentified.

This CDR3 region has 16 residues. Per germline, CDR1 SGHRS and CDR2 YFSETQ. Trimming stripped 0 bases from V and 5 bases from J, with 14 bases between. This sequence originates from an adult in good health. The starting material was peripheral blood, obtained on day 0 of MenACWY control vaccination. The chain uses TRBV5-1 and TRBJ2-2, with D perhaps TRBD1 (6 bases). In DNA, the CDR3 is TGCGCCAGCAGCTTGGTTCCAGGGGTTAGTACCGGGGAGCTGTTTTTT. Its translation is CASSLVPGVSTGELFF.